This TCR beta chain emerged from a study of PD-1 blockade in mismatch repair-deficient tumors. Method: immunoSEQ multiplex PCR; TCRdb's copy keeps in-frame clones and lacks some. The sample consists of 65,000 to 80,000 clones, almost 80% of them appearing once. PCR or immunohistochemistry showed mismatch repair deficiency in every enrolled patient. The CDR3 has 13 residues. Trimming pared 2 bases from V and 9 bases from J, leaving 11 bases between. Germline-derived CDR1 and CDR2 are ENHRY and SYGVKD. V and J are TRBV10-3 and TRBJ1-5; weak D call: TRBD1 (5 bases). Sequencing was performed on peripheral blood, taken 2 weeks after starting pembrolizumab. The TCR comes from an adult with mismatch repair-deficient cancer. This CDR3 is CAISEGTGAPQHF. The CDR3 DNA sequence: TGTGCCATCAGTGAGGGTACCGGGGCGCCCCAGCATTTT.